One and the same sample provided the 16 T cell receptor beta chains below, sequenced in a study of blood T cell repertoires in COVID-19. TCRdb's copy holds only in-frame clones and misses some; the assay was immunoSEQ multiplex PCR. The table has approximately 500,000 clones, roughly 91% seen once. Sequenced material: peripheral blood. The receptors here all came from a woman between 45 and 60 years old with COVID-19, enrolled during active disease.

The chain is built from TRBV29-1 and TRBJ2-1; 9 nucleotides match TRBD1. Trimming removed 2 bases from V and 7 bases from J; junction bases left unmatched: 6. The CDR3 spans 14 residues. Germline assignment: CDR1 SQVTM and CDR2 ANQGSEA. In DNA, the CDR3 is TGCAGCGTTGAACGCGGGACAGGGAGGAATGAGCAGTTCTTC. It specifies CSVERGTGRNEQFF.

There are many counts of this clone. V and J are TRBV10-1 and TRBJ1-2; D is unclear. V was pared by 1 base and J by 7 bases, with 16 bases between. This CDR3 region has 15 residues. The germline CDR1 and CDR2 sequences are WNHNN and SYGVQD (reference sequence). The CDR3 here is CASSEYRDPRGGYTF. CDR3 coding DNA: TGCGCCAGCAGTGAGTACCGAGACCCCAGAGGTGGCTACACCTTC.

The chain combines TRBV7-9 with TRBJ1-1; the D is unclear. Trimming pared 1 base from V and 6 bases from J, leaving 15 bases between. The V gene's germline CDR1 is SEHNR and CDR2 FQNEAQ (reference sequence). The CDR3 is 15 amino acids. The CDR3 bases are TGTGCCAGCAGCTTAGGGATTAACGTCGGGTCTGAAGCTTTCTTT. Amino acid sequence: CASSLGINVGSEAFF.

The chain carries TRBV29-1 and TRBJ2-2; D is possibly TRBD1 (5 bases). The V gene lost 4 bases and the J gene lost 5 bases, with 17 bases spanning the gap. This CDR3 region has 15 residues. In germline, CDR1 is SQVTM, CDR2 ANQGSEA. As DNA, the CDR3 is TGCAGCGTTGCGGCAGGGCTTTCCCTAACCGGGGAGCTGTTTTTT. Amino acid sequence: CSVAAGLSLTGELFF.

The chain is built from TRBV4-1 and TRBJ1-6, with D tentatively TRBD1 (5 bases). The germline CDR1 and CDR2 sequences are MGHRA and YSYEKL. V lost 1 base and J 1 base, leaving 8 bases between the germline ends. This CDR3 is 16 amino acids long. In DNA, the CDR3 is TGCGCCAGCAGCCAAGGGCGGGGGTCCTATAATTCACCCCTCCACTTT. It codes for CASSQGRGSYNSPLHF.

This chain connects TRBV6-4 to TRBJ2-2; no clear D gene. This CDR3 comprises 14 residues. Trimming took 3 bases from V and 5 from J, leaving 10 bases between them. Germline CDR1 reads MRHNA; CDR2 reads SNTAGT. Written as DNA, the CDR3 is TGTGCCAGCAGTGATGATCCGACTACCGGGGAGCTGTTTTTT. Amino acids: CASSDDPTTGELFF.

Remarks on this clone: At the DNA level, this CDR3 is encoded by other sequences in the same sample as well. The V and J genes are TRBV7-3 and TRBJ1-1, with D possibly TRBD1 on 5 matching bases. The germline V and J ends were trimmed by 4 bases and 1 base, with 7 bases remaining between them. The CDR3 is 13 amino acids. Per the germline V gene, CDR1 is SGHTA and CDR2 is FQGTGA. The CDR3 sequence: CASSSGQNTEAFF. The CDR3 DNA reads as TGTGCCAGCAGCTCTGGACAGAACACTGAAGCTTTCTTT.

J is TRBJ2-6 and V is TRBV5-6, with 7 bases that match TRBD1. V was clipped by 4 bases and J by 4 bases; unmatched bases: 11. Germline CDR1 SGHDT, CDR2 YYEEEE. The CDR3 is 17 amino acids. The CDR3 DNA reads as TGTGCCAGCAGCCCTCGAGAGGGGGCGCCAGGGGCCAACGTCCTGACTTTC. Residues: CASSPREGAPGANVLTF.

This clone was counted between two and nine times. The chain combines TRBV10-2 with TRBJ1-1, with D perhaps TRBD1 (6 bases). CDR1 and CDR2 (germline): WSHSY, SAAADI. Trimming took off 0 bases at V and 5 bases at J, with 13 bases between the two ends. This CDR3 is 15 amino acids long. CDR3 amino acids: CASSESGGGGTEAFF. CDR3 bases: TGCGCCAGCAGTGAGTCCGGCGGGGGCGGGACTGAAGCTTTCTTT.

The CDR3 sequence is CASSERGTEAFF. CDR3 sequence (DNA): TGCGCCAGCAGTGAAAGGGGGACTGAAGCTTTCTTT. This chain connects TRBV10-2 to TRBJ1-1; TRBD1 is a possible D gene (6 bases). Looked up from germline, CDR1 is WSHSY and CDR2 is SAAADI. The ends were cut back, 3 bases at V and 5 bases at J, with 7 bases in the middle. The CDR3 sequence is 12 residues long.

The CDR3 loop reads CASSSLGGSYNEQFF. The CDR3 DNA reads as TGTGCCAGCAGCTCCCTGGGGGGCTCCTACAATGAGCAGTTCTTC. The chain couples TRBV9 to TRBJ2-1; D may be TRBD2 (6 bases). The CDR3 extends over 15 amino acids. Per germline, CDR1 SGDLS and CDR2 YYNGEE. Trimming shortened V by 4 bases and J by 0 bases, and 11 bases separated the two germline ends.

J is TRBJ2-7 and V is TRBV7-9, with 8 bases identical to TRBD2. The CDR3 spans 14 residues. After removal of 5 bases from V and 0 bases from J, the junction contained 3 bases not matched to a gene. Germline lookup yields CDR1 SEHNR and CDR2 FQNEAQ (reference sequence). Here the CDR3 reads CASSGLANSYEQYF. For the CDR3, the DNA is TGTGCCAGCAGCGGACTAGCCAACTCCTACGAGCAGTACTTC. The full variable domain, rest sourced from reference TRBV7-9 and TRBJ2-7, is DTGVSQNPRHKITKRGQNVTFRCDPISEHNRLYWYRQTLGQGPEFLTYFQNEAQLEKSRLLSDRFSAERPKGSFSTLEIQRTEQGDSAMYLCASSGLANSYEQYFGPGTRLTVT.

The table lists this clone with a few counts. The chain is built from TRBV7-6 and TRBJ2-2; a possible D gene is TRBD1 (5 bases). This CDR3 region has 17 residues. The V gene lost 0 bases and the J gene lost 5 bases, with 16 bases spanning the gap. Per germline, CDR1 SGHVS and CDR2 FNYEAQ. This CDR3 reads CASSLAPQTVFTGELFF. CDR3 in DNA: TGTGCCAGCAGCTTAGCTCCCCAGACAGTTTTTACCGGGGAGCTGTTTTTT.

J is TRBJ2-4 and V is TRBV11-2; tentative D call: TRBD1 (6 bases). The CDR3 is 18 amino acids. V lost 1 base and J lost 2, with 18 bases in between. The germline V gene encodes CDR1 SGHAT and CDR2 FQNNGV. The CDR3 sequence is CASSLGEDRGITKNIQYF. CDR3 sequence (DNA): TGTGCCAGCAGCTTAGGAGAGGACAGAGGGATCACCAAAAACATTCAGTACTTC.

Only a few counts were recorded for this clone. This chain uses TRBV18 with TRBJ2-7, with TRBD2 as a possible D gene (6 bases). Germline-derived CDR1 and CDR2 are KGHSH and LQKENI. The CDR3 length is 14 residues. Trimming cost V 3 bases and J 2 bases, with 11 bases left between them. The CDR3 DNA reads as TGTGCCAGCTCACCGGGACTTGGAACCTACGAGCAGTACTTC. Protein product: CASSPGLGTYEQYF.

The J gene is TRBJ2-7, the V gene TRBV5-1, with TRBD1 identical over 11 bases. CDR3 length: 14 residues. Germline trimming cut 4 bases from V and 7 bases from J; bases unmatched to any gene: 7. Germline CDR1 is SGHRS and CDR2 is YFSETQ. The DNA of the CDR3 is TGCGCCAGCAGCCTTGGACAGGGGGCACGGGAGCAGTACTTC. Its translation: CASSLGQGAREQYF.